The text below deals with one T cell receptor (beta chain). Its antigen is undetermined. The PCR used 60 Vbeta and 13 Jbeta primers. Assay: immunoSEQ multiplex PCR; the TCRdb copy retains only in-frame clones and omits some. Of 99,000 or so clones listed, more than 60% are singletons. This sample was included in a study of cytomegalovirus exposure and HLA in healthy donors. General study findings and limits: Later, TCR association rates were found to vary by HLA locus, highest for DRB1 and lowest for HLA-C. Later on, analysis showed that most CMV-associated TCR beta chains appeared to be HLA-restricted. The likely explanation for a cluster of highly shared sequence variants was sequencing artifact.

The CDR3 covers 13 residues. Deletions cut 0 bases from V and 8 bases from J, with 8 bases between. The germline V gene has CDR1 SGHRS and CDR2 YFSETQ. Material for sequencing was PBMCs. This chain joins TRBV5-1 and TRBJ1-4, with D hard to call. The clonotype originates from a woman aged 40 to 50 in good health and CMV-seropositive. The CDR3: CASSLDPGEKLFF. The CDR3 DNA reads TGCGCCAGCAGCTTGGACCCGGGAGAAAAACTGTTTTTT.